These T cell receptor beta chains were read from a single sample in a study of blood T cell repertoires in COVID-19. TCRdb's table, derived via immunoSEQ multiplex PCR, lists solely in-frame clones and lacks some. The sample lists 8,000 to 8,500 clones; over 75% were seen once. Sequencing was carried out using peripheral blood. The receptors were gathered from a human donor in a cohort sampled during active COVID-19. Both conserved end residues are part of each CDR3. Each record gives: J gene, clone size, V gene, D gene, CDR3 DNA, CDR3 protein. The D gene is left open where the match is weak. A clone size is listed for some rows: how often the clone was seen (once, few, many), or a class if it is expanded.

TRBJ2-1,.,TRBV4-1,.,TGCGCCAGCAGCCACCGCCTGGGGAGCAGATCTAACAATGAGCAGTTCTTC,CASSHRLGSRSNNEQFF
TRBJ1-2,.,TRBV14,.,TGTGCCAGCAGCCAAGGGGGCGGCTATGGCTACACCTTC,CASSQGGGYGYTF
TRBJ2-3,.,TRBV6-5,.,TGTGCCAGCAGTTACCTCCTCACAGATACGCAGTATTTT,CASSYLLTDTQYF
TRBJ2-1,.,TRBV9,TRBD1,TGTGCCAGCAGCGTACACCAGGGGGTATTTGATGAGCAGTTCTTC,CASSVHQGVFDEQFF
TRBJ2-3,.,TRBV19,TRBD2,TGTGCCAGTAGTATACAGGGACTAGCCGGGTCAGATACGCAGTATTTT,CASSIQGLAGSDTQYF
TRBJ1-1,.,TRBV4-1,.,TGCGCCAGCAGCCAAGTCCACCTACTCACTGAAGCTTTCTTT,CASSQVHLLTEAFF
TRBJ2-7,.,TRBV11-3,.,TGTGCCAGCAGCGTAGGCGTACAGGAGGGCTACGAGCAGTACTTC,CASSVGVQEGYEQYF
TRBJ2-3,.,TRBV5-4,.,TGTGCCAGCAGCTTGGCCCTCGAGTTCACAGATACGCAGTATTTT,CASSLALEFTDTQYF
TRBJ1-2,.,TRBV27,TRBD1,TGTGCCAGCAGTCAACAGGGGACCTATGGCTACACCTTC,CASSQQGTYGYTF
TRBJ1-2,once,TRBV5-1,TRBD1,TGCGCCAGCAGCACCAGACAGGGGACGGGTCGTGGCTACACCTTC,CASSTRQGTGRGYTF
TRBJ2-3,.,TRBV4-1,.,TGCGCCAGCAGCTTCGCGCAAAACACAGATACGCAGTATTTT,CASSFAQNTDTQYF
TRBJ2-7,.,TRBV5-1,TRBD2,TGCGCCAGCAGTAGGACTAGCGGGAGGTTCTCCTACGAGCAGTACTTC,CASSRTSGRFSYEQYF
TRBJ1-2,.,TRBV29-1,TRBD1,TGCAGCATTGTCGGGACAGCACCAAACTATGGCTACACCTTC,CSIVGTAPNYGYTF
TRBJ2-7,.,TRBV2,TRBD2,TGTGCCAGCAGTGTCGTGACTAGCTCCCACGAGCAGTACTTC,CASSVVTSSHEQYF
TRBJ2-5,.,TRBV12-3/TRBV12-4,TRBD1,TGTGCCAGCGGGGACAGGCCCCAAGAGACCCAGTACTTC,CASGDRPQETQYF
TRBJ2-5,.,TRBV28,TRBD1,TGTGCCAGCAGTGTCCCGGGACAGGGGGCGGAAGGAGTAGGGGAGACCCAGTACTTC,CASSVPGQGAEGVGETQYF
TRBJ1-5,.,TRBV3-1/TRBV3-2,TRBD1,TGTGCCAGCAGCCAAGGAGACAGGGAGAATCAGCCCCAGCATTTT,CASSQGDRENQPQHF
TRBJ2-1,once,TRBV7-6,.,TGTGCCAGCAGCTTAAGGGGCTCCTACAATGAGCAGTTCTTC,CASSLRGSYNEQFF
TRBJ1-1,.,TRBV19,.,TGTGCCACTTATCCCCGGGTGAACACTGAAGCTTTCTTT,CATYPRVNTEAFF
TRBJ1-2,.,TRBV5-1,TRBD1,TGCGCCAGCAGCCCGACAGGGGGGGACTATGGCTACACCTTC,CASSPTGGDYGYTF
TRBJ1-5,.,TRBV4-1,TRBD1,TGCGCCAGCAGCCGGGGACAGGTTGGAGGCAATCAGCCCCAGCATTTT,CASSRGQVGGNQPQHF
TRBJ1-4,.,TRBV28,TRBD1,TGTGCCAGCAGGGACCGACCGGGACAGGGGAATGAAAAACTGTTTTTT,CASRDRPGQGNEKLFF
TRBJ2-7,once,TRBV13,TRBD1,TGTGCCAGCAGCTCCCGAGGGGGCGGAGACTTCTACGAGCAGTACTTC,CASSSRGGGDFYEQYF